These 14 T cell receptor beta chains were all obtained from the same sample, sequenced in a study of blood T cell repertoires in COVID-19. Using immunoSEQ multiplex PCR, the repertoire was profiled, and TCRdb retains in-frame clones only, with some absent. The data contain around 200,000 clones, 85% to 90% of them singletons. Sample: peripheral blood. Source of these receptors: a man between 60 and 75 years old who had recovered from COVID-19.

The chain employs TRBV5-6 and TRBJ1-2; 9 nucleotides agree with TRBD1. Germline CDR1 SGHDT, CDR2 YYEEEE. This CDR3 has 12 residues. Germline trimming cut 3 bases from V and 11 bases from J; bases unmatched to any gene: 5. Here the CDR3 reads CASSSPTGGYTF. CDR3 sequence (DNA): TGTGCCAGCAGCTCGCCGACAGGGGGGTACACCTTC.

A note on this clone: The sample holds other DNA sequences that translate to the same CDR3. The V gene is TRBV7-2, the J gene TRBJ2-7, with TRBD2 as a possible D gene (6 bases). CDR3 length: 15 residues. The V and J ends lost 0 bases and 2 bases respectively, with 11 bases between them. Germline CDR1 and CDR2: SGHTA and FQGNSA. CDR3 sequence (DNA): TGTGCCAGCAGCTTAGCAGGCGGGGACCCCTACGAGCAGTACTTC. Translating it yields CASSLAGGDPYEQYF. Looking up the rest from reference TRBV7-2 and TRBJ2-7 gives the full variable domain: GAGVSQSPSNKVTEKGKDVELRCDPISGHTALYWYRQSLGQGLEFLIYFQGNSAPDKSGLPSDRFSAERTGGSVSTLTIQRTQQEDSAVYLCASSLAGGDPYEQYFGPGTRLTVT.

This chain joins TRBV10-3 and TRBJ1-1; D uncertain. This CDR3 spans 15 amino acids. V gave up 0 bases and J gave up 6 bases, with 14 bases separating them. Germline V lookup: CDR1 ENHRY, CDR2 SYGVKD. The CDR3 sequence is CAISESRSSSAEAFF. DNA of the CDR3: TGTGCCATCAGTGAGTCGAGGAGTAGCTCGGCTGAAGCTTTCTTT.

This clone occurred a few times. This chain joins TRBV28 and TRBJ2-7; D gene unclear. This CDR3 has 12 amino acids. With 8 bases removed from V and 0 bases from J, the gap between germline ends came to 8 bases. The germline CDR1 and CDR2 sequences are MDHEN and SYDVKM. CDR3 coding DNA: TGTGCCAGCGGCCGTTACTCCTACGAGCAGTACTTC. Translating gives CASGRYSYEQYF.

This clone was detected once. The rearrangement uses TRBV19 and TRBJ1-4; the match to TRBD1 covers 7 bases. After removal of 9 bases from V and 1 base from J, the junction contained 2 bases not matched to a gene. Per the germline V gene, CDR1 is LNHDA and CDR2 is SQIVND (reference sequence). This CDR3 spans 13 amino acids. CDR3 DNA sequence: TGTGCCAGCCAGGGGGGAACTAATGAAAAACTGTTTTTT. Residues: CASQGGTNEKLFF.

CDR3 sequence (DNA): TGTGCCAGCAGAGGAGGGACTGAAGCTCAGCCCCAGCATTTT. Amino acid sequence: CASRGGTEAQPQHF. V and J are TRBV11-2 and TRBJ1-5, with TRBD1 as a possible D gene (5 bases). V dropped 6 bases and J dropped 6 bases, with 15 bases sitting between them. Germline V gene data show CDR1 as SGHAT and CDR2 as FQNNGV. The CDR3 has 14 amino acids.

The chain links TRBV5-1 to TRBJ2-2; 12 bases agree with TRBD2. The length of the CDR3 is 16 residues. V trimming: 5 bases; J trimming: 5 bases; junction bases outside the gene matches: 7. Germline CDR1 reads SGHRS; CDR2 reads YFSETQ. The CDR3 region has the DNA TGCGCCAGCAGTTACACCGGGACTAGCGGGACCGGGGAGCTGTTTTTT. This codes for CASSYTGTSGTGELFF.

The chain joins TRBV3-1 (or the pseudogene TRBV3-2) to TRBJ2-2, with TRBD2 matching 8 bases. The germline gives CDR1 LGHDT, CDR2 YNNKEL (reference sequence). CDR3 length: 18 residues. V trimming: 0 bases; J trimming: 6 bases; junction bases outside the gene matches: 12. CDR3 DNA: TGTGCCAGCAGCCAAGATCGGTTGAGCGGGAGAGGGGCCGGGGAGCTGTTTTTT. This codes for CASSQDRLSGRGAGELFF.

The chain is built from TRBV7-9 and TRBJ1-5; 7 bases align to TRBD1. After removal of 1 base from V and 4 bases from J, the junction contained 4 bases not matched to a gene. Per the germline V gene, CDR1 is SEHNR and CDR2 is FQNEAQ (reference sequence). The length of the CDR3 is 15 residues. This CDR3 is CASSLGDSGNQPQHF. The CDR3 DNA sequence: TGTGCCAGCAGCTTAGGGGACAGTGGGAATCAGCCCCAGCATTTT.

This clone showed up just once. V is TRBV10-3 and J is TRBJ2-3, with 9 nucleotides matching TRBD2. This CDR3 spans 14 amino acids. The germline CDR1 and CDR2 sequences are ENHRY and SYGVKD. The J segment lost 7 bases and the V segment lost 4 bases, leaving 6 bases of the junction unmatched. The CDR3 nucleotides read TGTGCCATCAGTGGAAGCGGGGGGAGGAATACGCAGTATTTT. Protein sequence: CAISGSGGRNTQYF.

CDR3 coding DNA: TGTGCCAGTAGTATAGGACACGAAAAGATCAGCTCTGGGGCCAACGTCCTGACTTTC. Translation gives CASSIGHEKISSGANVLTF. V and J are TRBV19 and TRBJ2-6; D gene uncertain. V lost 1 base, J lost 0 bases, and 16 bases lay in between. This CDR3 is 19 amino acids long. Germline V gives CDR1 LNHDA, CDR2 SQIVND (reference sequence).

The V call is TRBV9, the J call TRBJ2-5; 7 bases map to TRBD2. CDR1 is SGDLS and CDR2 is YYNGEE in the germline V gene. V shed 5 bases and J 1 base; nucleotides not matched to a gene: 5. The CDR3 is made up of 14 amino acids. The CDR3 DNA reads TGTGCCAGCAGTCTAACGGGGGGCCAAGAGACCCAGTACTTC. It codes for CASSLTGGQETQYF.

V gene TRBV5-4 combines with J gene TRBJ1-1, with 8 positions matching TRBD1. The CDR3 contains 14 residues. Germline CDR1 reads SGHNT; CDR2 reads YYREEE (reference sequence). V dropped 10 bases and J dropped 2; count of bases not matched to a gene: 10. The CDR3 protein is CAGARGRSNTEAFF. The CDR3 DNA sequence: TGTGCCGGGGCCAGGGGGCGATCCAACACTGAAGCTTTCTTT.

In DNA form, the CDR3 reads TGTGCCAGCAGTTTGCAGTCAGGGGCTAATTCACCCCTCCACTTT. Its translation is CASSLQSGANSPLHF. The V and J genes are TRBV27 and TRBJ1-6; TRBD1 is a possible D gene (6 bases). V was clipped by 3 bases and J by 6 bases, with 12 bases between them. The length of the CDR3 is 15 residues. Germline V gene lookup returns CDR1 MNHEY and CDR2 SMNVEV (reference sequence).